The clone carrying this T cell receptor (beta chain) was picked up one time. Its antigen is as yet unknown. The data were obtained in a study of cytomegalovirus exposure and HLA in healthy donors. Overall study context: Among a few hundred genotyped donors, about 85% fell in the Caucasian-associated ancestry cluster. The study's findings and limits: HLA alleles showed associations with around 15,000 TCR beta sequences in a later analysis, at a 0.05 false discovery rate. TCR beta chain V- and J-gene trimming was linked, in a later analysis, to a missense variant in DCLRE1C. Reports credit the classifier with highly specific, highly sensitive diagnosis of cytomegalovirus status.

The PCR made use of 60 Vbeta and 13 Jbeta primers. Measured with immunoSEQ multiplex PCR; TCRdb has only the in-frame clones, and not every one. The repertoire holds some 130,000 clones, with 55% to 75% as singletons. The clonotype originates from a young man in good health and CMV-seropositive. The sequenced sample was PBMCs.

CDR3 nucleotides: TGTGCCACTCGGACAGAGTTGAACACTGAAGCTTTCTTT. Its translation: CATRTELNTEAFF. The chain carries TRBV6-1 and TRBJ1-1; tentative D call: TRBD1 (6 bases). Trimming shortened V by 10 bases and J by 0 bases, and 12 bases separated the two germline ends. The CDR3 totals 13 residues. Germline-derived CDR1 and CDR2 are MNHNS and SASEGT.